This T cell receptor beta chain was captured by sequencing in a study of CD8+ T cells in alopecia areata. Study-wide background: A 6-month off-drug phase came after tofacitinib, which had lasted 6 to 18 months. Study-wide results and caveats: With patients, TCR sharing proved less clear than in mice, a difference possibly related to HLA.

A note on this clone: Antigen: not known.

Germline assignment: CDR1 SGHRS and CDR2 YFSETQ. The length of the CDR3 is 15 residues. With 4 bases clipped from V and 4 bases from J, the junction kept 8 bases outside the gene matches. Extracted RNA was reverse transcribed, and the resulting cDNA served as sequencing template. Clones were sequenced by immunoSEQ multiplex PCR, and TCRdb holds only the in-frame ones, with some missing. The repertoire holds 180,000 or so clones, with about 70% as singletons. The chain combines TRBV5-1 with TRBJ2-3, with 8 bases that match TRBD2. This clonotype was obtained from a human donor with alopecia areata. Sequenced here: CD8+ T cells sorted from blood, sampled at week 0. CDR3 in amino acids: CASSLGGLGADTQYF. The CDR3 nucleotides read TGCGCCAGCAGCCTGGGGGGACTAGGCGCAGATACGCAGTATTTT.